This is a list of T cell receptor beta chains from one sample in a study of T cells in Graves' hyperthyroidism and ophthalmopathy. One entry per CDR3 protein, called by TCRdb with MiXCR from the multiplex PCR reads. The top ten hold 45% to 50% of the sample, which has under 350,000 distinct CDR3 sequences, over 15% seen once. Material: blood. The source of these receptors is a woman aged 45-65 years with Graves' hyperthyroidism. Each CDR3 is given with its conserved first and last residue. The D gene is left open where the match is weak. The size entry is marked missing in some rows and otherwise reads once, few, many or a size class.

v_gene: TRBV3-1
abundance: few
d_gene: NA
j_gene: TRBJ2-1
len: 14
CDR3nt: TGTGCCAGCAGCCAAGTTTTGGGGTACAATGAGCAGTTCTTC
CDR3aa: CASSQVLGYNEQFF

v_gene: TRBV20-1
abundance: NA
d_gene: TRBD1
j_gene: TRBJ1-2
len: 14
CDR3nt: TGCAGTGCGAGAGGGACAGGGTTCAACGATGGCTACACCTTC
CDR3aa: CSARGTGFNDGYTF

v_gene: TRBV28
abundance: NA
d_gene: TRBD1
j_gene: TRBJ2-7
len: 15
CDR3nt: TGTGCCAGCAGTGCACAGGGGGCCCTAGCCTACGAGCAGTACTTC
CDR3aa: CASSAQGALAYEQYF

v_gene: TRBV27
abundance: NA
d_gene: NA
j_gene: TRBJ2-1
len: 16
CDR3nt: TGTGCCAGCAGTTGGGAAATGGGCGGGTTCCCTCTCGAGCAGTTCTTC
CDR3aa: CASSWEMGGFPLEQFF

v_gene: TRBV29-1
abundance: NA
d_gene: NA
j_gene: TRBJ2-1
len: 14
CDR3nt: TGCAGCGTTGTAAGGGACACCCGTTTTTCTGAGCAGTTCTTC
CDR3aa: CSVVRDTRFSEQFF

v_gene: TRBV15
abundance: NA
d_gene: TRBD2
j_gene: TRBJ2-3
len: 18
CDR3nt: TGTGCCACCAGCAGAGGAACTAGCGGGGGCCTCAACGCAGATACGCAGTATTTT
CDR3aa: CATSRGTSGGLNADTQYF

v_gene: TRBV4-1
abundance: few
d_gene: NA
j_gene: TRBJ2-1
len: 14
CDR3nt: TGCGCCAGCAGCCAAGATTTCGGACAAGGTGAGCAGTTCTTC
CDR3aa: CASSQDFGQGEQFF

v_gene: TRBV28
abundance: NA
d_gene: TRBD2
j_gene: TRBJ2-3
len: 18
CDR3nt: TGTGCCAGCAGTTCCCCTTACCAACTAGCGGGAGGGGCAGATACGCAGTATTTT
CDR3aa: CASSSPYQLAGGADTQYF

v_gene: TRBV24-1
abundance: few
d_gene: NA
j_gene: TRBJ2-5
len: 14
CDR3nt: TGTGCCACCGGTGACTCAGGGGTCCCAGAGACCCAGTACTTC
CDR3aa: CATGDSGVPETQYF

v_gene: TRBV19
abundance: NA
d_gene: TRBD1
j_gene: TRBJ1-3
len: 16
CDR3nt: TGTGCCAGTAGTACCGTGGGACAGGGTTATGGAAACACCATATATTTT
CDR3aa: CASSTVGQGYGNTIYF

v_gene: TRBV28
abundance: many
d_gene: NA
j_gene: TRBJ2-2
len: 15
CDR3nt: TGTGCCAGCAGTCTGAGGACAGTTGCCCCCGGGGAGCTGTTTTTT
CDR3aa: CASSLRTVAPGELFF

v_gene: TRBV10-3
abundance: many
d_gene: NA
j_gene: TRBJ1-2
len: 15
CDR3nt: TGTGCCATCAGTGACAACAGTGCCAGAGGGTATGGCTACACCTTC
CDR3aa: CAISDNSARGYGYTF

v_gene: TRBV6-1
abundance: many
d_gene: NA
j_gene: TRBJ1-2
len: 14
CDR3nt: TGTGCCAGCAGCCAAGGGGGTGCGGGCTATGGCTACACCTTC
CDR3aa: CASSQGGAGYGYTF

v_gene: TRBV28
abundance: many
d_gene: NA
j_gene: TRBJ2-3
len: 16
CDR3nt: TGTGCCAGCAGTTTATGGGGGGCGCGAGGCACAGATACGCAGTATTTT
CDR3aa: CASSLWGARGTDTQYF

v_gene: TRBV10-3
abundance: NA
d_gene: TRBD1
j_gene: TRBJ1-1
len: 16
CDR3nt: TGTGCCATCAGTGAGTCAGGGACAGGGAGGCACACTGAAGCTTTCTTT
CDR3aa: CAISESGTGRHTEAFF

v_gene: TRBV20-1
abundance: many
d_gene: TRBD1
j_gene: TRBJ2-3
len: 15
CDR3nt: TGCAGTGCTAGGGCCACCAGGGGGTGGTCAGATACGCAGTATTTT
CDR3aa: CSARATRGWSDTQYF

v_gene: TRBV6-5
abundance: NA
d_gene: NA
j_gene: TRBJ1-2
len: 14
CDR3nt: TGTGCCAGCAGTTACAGGCTTACTAACTATGGCTACACCTTC
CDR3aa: CASSYRLTNYGYTF

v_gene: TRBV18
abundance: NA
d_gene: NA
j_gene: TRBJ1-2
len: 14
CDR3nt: TGTGCCAGCTCACTGTCCGGGTTGAATAACGGCTACACCTTC
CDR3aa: CASSLSGLNNGYTF

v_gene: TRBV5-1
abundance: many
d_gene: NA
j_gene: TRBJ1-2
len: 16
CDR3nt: TGCGCCAGCAGCTTGGAGGCGCCGGACCAACAAGCCGGCTACACCTTC
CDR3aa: CASSLEAPDQQAGYTF

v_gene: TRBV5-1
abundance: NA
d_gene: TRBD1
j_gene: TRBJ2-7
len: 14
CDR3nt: TGCGCCAGCAGCTACCAGGGACAGGGCTACGAGCAGTACTTC
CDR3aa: CASSYQGQGYEQYF

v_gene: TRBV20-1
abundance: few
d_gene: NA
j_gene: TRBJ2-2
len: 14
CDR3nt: TGCAGTGCTAGAGATGAATGGCGGACCGGGGAGCTGTTTTTT
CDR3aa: CSARDEWRTGELFF

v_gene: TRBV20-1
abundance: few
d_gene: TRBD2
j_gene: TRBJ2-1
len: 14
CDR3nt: TGCAGTGCTCCGCCCGGGAGCGGGAGCAATGAGCAGTTCTTC
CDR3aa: CSAPPGSGSNEQFF

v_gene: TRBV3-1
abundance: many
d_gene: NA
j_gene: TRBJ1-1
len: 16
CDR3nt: TGTGCCAGCAGCCAAGGGATTGTGGCTCGGTATACTGAAGCTTTCTTT
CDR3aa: CASSQGIVARYTEAFF

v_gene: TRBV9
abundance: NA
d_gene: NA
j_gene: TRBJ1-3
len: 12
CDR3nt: TGTGCCAGCAGCGCTTTAGGAAACACCATATATTTT
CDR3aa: CASSALGNTIYF

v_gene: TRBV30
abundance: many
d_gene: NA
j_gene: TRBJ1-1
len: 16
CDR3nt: TGTGCCTGGAGTACACCGGGGGGCTACATGAACACTGAAGCTTTCTTT
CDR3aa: CAWSTPGGYMNTEAFF

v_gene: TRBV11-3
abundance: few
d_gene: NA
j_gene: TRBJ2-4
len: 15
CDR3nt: TGTGCCAGCAGCGTCATGGGACTAGCCAAAAACATTCAGTACTTC
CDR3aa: CASSVMGLAKNIQYF

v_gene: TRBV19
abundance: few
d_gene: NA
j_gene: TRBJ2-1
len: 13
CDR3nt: TGTGCCAGTTGCCCTCGCGCCCACAATGAGCAGTTCTTC
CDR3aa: CASCPRAHNEQFF

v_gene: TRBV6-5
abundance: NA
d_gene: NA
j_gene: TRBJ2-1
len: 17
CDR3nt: TGTGCCAGCAGTAACTCCCCTCGCCCGCCCTCCTACAATGAGCAGTTCTTC
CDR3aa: CASSNSPRPPSYNEQFF